Listed below are T cell receptor beta chains from one sample, sequenced in a study of CD8 T cells in Susac syndrome. TCRdb recomputed calls from the immunoSEQ multiplex PCR reads with MiXCR, one row per CDR3 protein. The data hold about 89,000 distinct CDR3 sequences, with 85% to 95% observed a single time. The sequencing sample was made of CD8+ T cells from PBMCs. Receptors were obtained from a human donor in good health. Both conserved end residues are part of each CDR3. A D gene is named only where the DNA matches it firmly.

j_gene: TRBJ1-1
v_gene: TRBV5-1
d_gene: NA
CDR3nt: TGCGCCAGCAGCTTGGATGTGAAAGCCACTGAAGCTTTCTTT
CDR3aa: CASSLDVKATEAFF

j_gene: TRBJ2-7
v_gene: TRBV6-6
d_gene: TRBD2
CDR3nt: TGTGCCAGCAGCGCTAGCGGGGGGGCCCACGAGCAGTACTTC
CDR3aa: CASSASGGAHEQYF

j_gene: TRBJ1-6
v_gene: TRBV3-1
d_gene: TRBD1
CDR3nt: TGTGCCAGCAGCCAAGGGGACAGGGATTCTTCACCCCTCCACTTT
CDR3aa: CASSQGDRDSSPLHF

j_gene: TRBJ1-1
v_gene: TRBV29-1
d_gene: NA
CDR3nt: TGCAGCGTTGTACTAGTCTCTATGAACACTGAAGCTTTCTTT
CDR3aa: CSVVLVSMNTEAFF

j_gene: TRBJ1-2
v_gene: TRBV25-1
d_gene: NA
CDR3nt: TGTGCCAGCAGTGACACAGGGTCGGGTGGCTACACCTTC
CDR3aa: CASSDTGSGGYTF

j_gene: TRBJ2-7
v_gene: TRBV5-1
d_gene: TRBD1
CDR3nt: TGCGCCAGCAGCCGAACCGGGACAGGGGGCTACGAGCAGTACTTC
CDR3aa: CASSRTGTGGYEQYF

j_gene: TRBJ1-4
v_gene: TRBV21-1
d_gene: NA
CDR3nt: TGTGCCAGCAGCACAACTCGACAAAAGAATGAAAAACTGTTTTTT
CDR3aa: CASSTTRQKNEKLFF

j_gene: TRBJ1-1
v_gene: TRBV10-3
d_gene: NA
CDR3nt: TGTGCCATCAGTGAGGTGAACACTGAAGCTTTCTTT
CDR3aa: CAISEVNTEAFF

j_gene: TRBJ2-1
v_gene: TRBV9
d_gene: NA
CDR3nt: TGTGCCAGCAGCCCCGCCCTCCCCGATGAGCAGTTCTTC
CDR3aa: CASSPALPDEQFF

j_gene: TRBJ1-4
v_gene: TRBV5-4
d_gene: TRBD1
CDR3nt: TGTGCCAGCAGCTTGAGGGACAGTAATGAAAAACTGTTTTTT
CDR3aa: CASSLRDSNEKLFF

j_gene: TRBJ2-7
v_gene: TRBV5-5
d_gene: NA
CDR3nt: TGTGCCAGCAGCTCCCTACAAGGTCGCTACGAGCAGTACTTC
CDR3aa: CASSSLQGRYEQYF

j_gene: TRBJ2-1
v_gene: TRBV27
d_gene: NA
CDR3nt: TGTGCCAGCAGTTCGAGCGACCCCACCTACAATGAGCAGTTCTTC
CDR3aa: CASSSSDPTYNEQFF

j_gene: TRBJ2-3
v_gene: TRBV9
d_gene: NA
CDR3nt: TGTGCCAGCAGCGACGGGACTTTCCTATCCACAGATACGCAGTATTTT
CDR3aa: CASSDGTFLSTDTQYF